This T cell receptor (beta chain) was obtained from a study of blood T cell repertoires in COVID-19. Looking at the study overall: The cDNA or gDNA used as material had been derived from T cells, B-cell-depleted T cells, or PBMCs.

Patients in Seattle were enrolled during active infection, then followed longitudinally. In the original analysis: Scientists estimated how many nucleated cells there were by amplifying reference gene primers. Profiled with immunoSEQ multiplex PCR; TCRdb holds only in-frame clones, not every one. The V and J calls and clone size were taken over from that table, and D and trimming were inferred from the DNA. The sample holds about 440,000 clones; about 91% are singletons and the top ten take around an eighth. Unmatched junction bases numbered 8, after V lost 4 bases and J lost 5 bases. CDR3 length equals 14 residues. CDR1 is GTSNPN and CDR2 is SVGIG in the germline V gene (reference sequence).

This receptor was identified in a woman aged 45-65 years with COVID-19, enrolled during active disease. V and J are TRBV30 and TRBJ2-5; TRBD2 matches at 9 bases. Sequenced sample: peripheral blood. This CDR3 reads CAWNGRGGLETQYF. In DNA, the CDR3 is TGTGCCTGGAACGGGCGGGGGGGCCTCGAGACCCAGTACTTC. Using reference TRBV30 and TRBJ2-5 for the parts outside the CDR3, the full variable domain is SQTIHQWPATLVQPVGSPLSLECTVEGTSNPNLYWYRQAAGRGLQLLFYSVGIGQISSEVPQNLSASRPQDRQFILSSKKLLLSDSGFYLCAWNGRGGLETQYFGPGTRLLVL.